This is a list of T cell receptor beta chains from one sample in a study of T cells after yellow fever vaccination. A single record per CDR3 protein comes from TCRdb applying MiXCR to the 5' RACE reads. The repertoire holds 50,000 or so distinct CDR3 sequences, with 7% to 9% as singletons. The input for sequencing was CD8+ T cells sorted from PBMCs, taken more than 14 days after the first yellow fever vaccination. The receptor source for this set is a man between 18 and 35 years old who received the YFV17D yellow fever vaccine. CDR3s include the opening cysteine and the closing phenylalanine or tryptophan. D genes are given only for firm matches. The size of a clone is reported for some rows only, either as once, few or many, or as a class for expanded clones.

TRBJ2-7 | many | TRBV12-3/TRBV12-4 | TRBD1 | TGTGCCAGCAATCCCCCCGGGACAGGGAATGAGCAGTACTTC | CASNPPGTGNEQYF
TRBJ1-1 | many | TRBV9 | NA | TGTGCCAGCAGCGTAGTGGGCGGGTACACTGAAGCTTTCTTT | CASSVVGGYTEAFF
TRBJ1-2 | many | TRBV5-1 | NA | TGCGCCAGCAGCTCGCACGGGACGGAGTATGGCTACACCTTC | CASSSHGTEYGYTF
TRBJ2-1 | NA | TRBV5-4 | TRBD2 | TGTGCCAGCAGCAGCGGGACTAGCGGGGGGAGCTCCTACAATGAGCAGTTCTTC | CASSSGTSGGSSYNEQFF
TRBJ1-2 | many | TRBV4-3 | NA | TGCGCCAGCAGCCTTAGGGTCAGGTTCTATAACTATGGCTACACCTTC | CASSLRVRFYNYGYTF
TRBJ2-7 | many | TRBV27 | TRBD2 | TGTGCCAGCAGGGCGGGGGTAGCCTACGAGCAGTACTTC | CASRAGVAYEQYF
TRBJ2-2 | many | TRBV27 | NA | TGTGCCAGCAGTGAAGACAGGAACACCGGGGAGCTGTTTTTT | CASSEDRNTGELFF
TRBJ1-6 | many | TRBV7-2 | TRBD1 | TGTGCCAGCACGACAGGGGTATATTCACCCCTCCACTTT | CASTTGVYSPLHF
TRBJ2-7 | many | TRBV7-9 | TRBD1 | TGTGCCAGCAGCCTGGGGACAGCCGCCTACGAGCAGTACTTC | CASSLGTAAYEQYF
TRBJ2-7 | NA | TRBV11-1 | NA | TGTGCCAGCAGCCCCGGGCTCGTCGGCTACGAGCAGTACTTC | CASSPGLVGYEQYF
TRBJ2-7 | many | TRBV30 | NA | TGTGCCTGGCGAGACACTTACTACGAGCAGTACTTC | CAWRDTYYEQYF
TRBJ2-1 | few | TRBV3-1 | NA | TGTGCCAGCAGCCAGGGGTACAATGAGCAGTTCTTC | CASSQGYNEQFF
TRBJ1-2 | many | TRBV10-3 | NA | TGTGCCATCAGTGAGTCTTCGCTAACCGGGACGCCGAGCGATGGCTACACCTTC | CAISESSLTGTPSDGYTF
TRBJ2-1 | NA | TRBV4-2 | NA | TGTGCCAGGAGCCCCGGGCTCCGCTGCAATGAGCAGTTCTTC | CARSPGLRCNEQFF
TRBJ1-1 | many | TRBV20-1 | TRBD1 | TGCAGTGCTAGACAGGGGGCGAAAGTCTCCGTTGAAGCTTTCTTT | CSARQGAKVSVEAFF
TRBJ2-1 | many | TRBV3-1 | NA | TGTGCCAGCAGCCATGGATTATACAATGAGCAGTTCTTC | CASSHGLYNEQFF
TRBJ2-2 | NA | TRBV4-2 | NA | TGTGCCATCAGCCCCGCGCGAATAGACAACACCGGGGAGCTGTTTTTT | CAISPARIDNTGELFF
TRBJ2-3 | many | TRBV4-1 | TRBD2 | TGCGCCAGCAGCCAAGTTGCGGGGGAGACACCACCCTCCCGAGATACGCAGTATTTT | CASSQVAGETPPSRDTQYF
TRBJ2-3 | many | TRBV6-2/TRBV6-3 | TRBD2 | TGTGCCGTTGCGGGGGGGCCAGGAGATACGCAGTATTTT | CAVAGGPGDTQYF
TRBJ2-1 | many | TRBV4-3 | NA | TGCGCCAGCAGCCAGGATACAGGGTTAGGCTACAATGAGCAGTTCTTC | CASSQDTGLGYNEQFF
TRBJ1-3 | many | TRBV5-6 | TRBD1 | TGTGCCACCGCGCAGGGGGTAAAGATGAACACCATATATTTT | CATAQGVKMNTIYF
TRBJ1-5 | NA | TRBV4-2 | NA | TGTGCCAGCAGCCAAGGAGGAGATCAGCCCCAGCATTTT | CASSQGGDQPQHF
TRBJ2-7 | many | TRBV27 | TRBD1 | TGTGCCAGCAGCCCTGGTGGGACAGGGACCTACGAGCAGTACTTC | CASSPGGTGTYEQYF
TRBJ2-7 | NA | TRBV11-2 | NA | TGTGCCAGCAGCCCTACGGGACGGGTAGCCTACGAGCAGTACTTC | CASSPTGRVAYEQYF
TRBJ2-1 | many | TRBV7-6 | TRBD2 | TGTGCCAGCAGCCGCACCCGACTAGCGGGGGCGGTTGAGCAGTTCTTC | CASSRTRLAGAVEQFF
TRBJ2-1 | many | TRBV7-2 | NA | TGTGCCAGCAGCAGAACGGGACCGCTCACCGACAATGAGCAGTTCTTC | CASSRTGPLTDNEQFF
TRBJ1-1 | many | TRBV6-2/TRBV6-3 | NA | TGTGCCAGCAGTTATGTGGGGATTGGCACTGAAGCTTTCTTT | CASSYVGIGTEAFF
TRBJ2-3 | many | TRBV7-8 | NA | TGTGCCAGCAGCTTATCACCGGCGACAGATACGCAGTATTTT | CASSLSPATDTQYF
TRBJ2-5 | NA | TRBV4-1 | TRBD1 | TGCGCCAGCAGCCAAGGGGGGGGACAGGGAGAGACCCAGTACTTC | CASSQGGGQGETQYF
TRBJ2-2 | many | TRBV5-1 | NA | TGCGCCAGCAGCTTGTACGGGTCAGGGCCCACCGGGGAGCTGTTTTTT | CASSLYGSGPTGELFF
TRBJ2-1 | few | TRBV9 | TRBD2 | TGTGCCAGCAGCGTAGAGCGGGGAGGCTGGGATGAGCAGTTCTTC | CASSVERGGWDEQFF
TRBJ2-3 | medium-sized | TRBV7-6 | NA | TGTGCCAGCAGCTTACAGGTCGCCGGCACAGATACGCAGTATTTT | CASSLQVAGTDTQYF
TRBJ2-7 | many | TRBV29-1 | TRBD2 | TGCAGCGCATACGAGCGGGGGGGAGGCTCCTACGAGCAGTACTTC | CSAYERGGGSYEQYF
TRBJ1-1 | many | TRBV7-6 | NA | TGTGCCAGCAGTTCCGGAGGCGAAGCTTTCTTT | CASSSGGEAFF
TRBJ2-5 | many | TRBV2 | NA | TGTGCCACCGCGAGGGACCCAGGGGAGACCCAGTACTTC | CATARDPGETQYF
TRBJ1-4 | many | TRBV27 | NA | TGTGCCAGCAGTTTCTTGGGATCGTCGCTGTTTTTT | CASSFLGSSLFF
TRBJ2-1 | many | TRBV14 | TRBD1 | TGTGCCAGCAGACGAACCGGGACAGGGGTTATGTTCGGCTACAATGAGCAGTTCTTC | CASRRTGTGVMFGYNEQFF
TRBJ2-5 | few | TRBV5-4 | TRBD2 | TGTGCCAGCAGCCGTACTAGCGGGGGGCCCCAAGAGACCCAGTACTTC | CASSRTSGGPQETQYF
TRBJ2-1 | many | TRBV4-3 | NA | TGCGCCAGCAGCCAAGAGCCCGGGACGGGGATTTACAATGAGCAGTTCTTC | CASSQEPGTGIYNEQFF
TRBJ2-1 | many | TRBV4-1 | NA | TGCGCCAGCAGCCACAAAGGGCGGGGAAACGACAATGAGCAGTTCTTC | CASSHKGRGNDNEQFF
TRBJ1-1 | many | TRBV3-1 | NA | TGTGCCAGCAGCCAAAGGGCGCAGAACACTGAAGCTTTCTTT | CASSQRAQNTEAFF
TRBJ2-2 | many | TRBV15 | TRBD1 | TGTGACCGAGGGGGCTTCACCGGGGAGCTGTTTTTT | CDRGGFTGELFF
TRBJ2-1 | NA | TRBV7-6 | NA | TGTGCCAGCGGCCGCGGGGGCCAGCAGTTCTTC | CASGRGGQQFF
TRBJ2-1 | many | TRBV20-1 | NA | TGCAGTGCTGTGGGGGCACCCTCCTACAATGAGCAGTTCTTC | CSAVGAPSYNEQFF
TRBJ2-3 | many | TRBV12-3/TRBV12-4 | TRBD2 | TGTGCCAGCAGTCTACTAGCGGTTAGCACAGATACGCAGTATTTT | CASSLLAVSTDTQYF
TRBJ2-1 | many | TRBV7-6 | NA | TGTGCCAGCAGCTTAATGGTTCGGGGTGAGCAGTTCTTC | CASSLMVRGEQFF
TRBJ1-6 | many | TRBV19 | TRBD1 | TGTGCCTCCAAGGGGGCTTATTCACCCCTCCACTTT | CASKGAYSPLHF
TRBJ2-4 | many | TRBV4-1 | NA | TGCGCCAGCAGCCATACGGACAGCCCAAATAACATTCAGTACTTC | CASSHTDSPNNIQYF
TRBJ2-7 | many | TRBV5-1 | NA | TGCGCCAGCAGCCCGTCCGGCGGGATTCAGCCCATCGATCATTCCGAGCAGTACTTC | CASSPSGGIQPIDHSEQYF
TRBJ2-7 | many | TRBV28 | NA | TGTGCCAGCAGTCGAATGGGGCGGCGGGGACCCGAGCAGTACTTC | CASSRMGRRGPEQYF
TRBJ2-1 | many | TRBV5-1 | TRBD2 | TGCGCCAGCAGCCCGCGGGGGAGGCTGAACAATGAGCAGTTCTTC | CASSPRGRLNNEQFF
TRBJ2-7 | many | TRBV15 | NA | TGTGCCACCAGCAGAGCGGCAGGTTCCTACGAGCAGTACTTC | CATSRAAGSYEQYF
TRBJ2-7 | few | TRBV29-1 | NA | TGCAGCGTTGAAAGGTTACCCTACGAGCAGTACTTC | CSVERLPYEQYF
TRBJ2-1 | many | TRBV9 | TRBD1 | TGTGCCAGCAGCGCGGGACAGGGGATTGAGCAGTTCTTC | CASSAGQGIEQFF
TRBJ2-1 | many | TRBV5-1 | TRBD2 | TGCGCCAGCAGCTCGGGACTAGGAAGACACAATGAGCAGTTCTTC | CASSSGLGRHNEQFF